This is a list of T cell receptor beta chains from one sample in a study of T cells expressing NK-cell markers. TCRdb re-analyzed the 5' RACE reads; it lists each CDR3 protein once, without DNA. The sample's table shows 200,000 to 300,000 distinct CDR3 sequences. Input material: blood T cells: a sorted CD56 or NKG2C T cell subset, CD4+ or CD8+ T cells, or bulk PBMC T cells (not recorded which). These TCRs come from a man younger than 35 in good health. The CDR3 runs from the conserved cysteine through the conserved F or W. Each record gives: J gene, V gene, CDR3 length, CDR3 protein.

>TRBJ1-2|TRBV6-1|16
CASRGRQGIANYGYTF
>TRBJ1-3|TRBV4-2|14
CASSQVGIGNTIYF
>TRBJ2-3|TRBV24-1|15
CATSVGPGSTDTQYF
>TRBJ1-2|TRBV28|15
CASSPPPGFDRGYTF
>TRBJ2-1|TRBV6-5|18
CASSYWTSGRNLYNEQFF
>TRBJ2-5|TRBV10-3|14
CAISDGAAKETQYF
>TRBJ1-1|TRBV29-1|13
CSVRPGINTEAFF
>TRBJ2-1|TRBV20-1|11
CSPGGYNEQFF
>TRBJ2-7|TRBV15|15
CATSRDSGRSDEQYF
>TRBJ2-5|TRBV29-1|12
CSVSGTPGTQYF
>TRBJ1-5|TRBV20-1|16
CSAKLRSRTSNQPQHF
>TRBJ1-2|TRBV6-5|12
CASSRELTGYTF
>TRBJ2-7|TRBV11-2|21
CASSSAGQGQGKMSNSYEQYF
>TRBJ2-2|TRBV28|14
CAAGQGVVTGELFF
>TRBJ2-6|TRBV14|17
CASSHRLAGSGANVLTF
>TRBJ2-1|TRBV14|18
CASSWRRGVAGADNEQFF
>TRBJ2-1|TRBV29-1|14
CSVRGLREGVEQFF
>TRBJ2-5|TRBV29-1|15
CSSRLAGGPGETQYF
>TRBJ1-1|TRBV3-1|14
CASSQGGAGTEAFF
>TRBJ2-1|TRBV7-2|12
CASSRGQLKQFF
>TRBJ2-5|TRBV15|15
CATSTLGRGGETQYF
>TRBJ1-1|TRBV6-9|15
CASSLRAMRDTEAFF
>TRBJ2-2|TRBV3-1|11
CASSWTGELFF
>TRBJ2-1|TRBV20-1|16
CSARDRNREPYNEQFF
>TRBJ2-1|TRBV10-3|16
CAISGPRLADYNEQFF
>TRBJ2-5|TRBV5-1|15
CASSLPGEGQETQYF
>TRBJ2-5|TRBV18|17
CASSPLGGLVGEETQYF
>TRBJ2-7|TRBV4-3|13
CASSRDRDYEQYF
>TRBJ2-4|TRBV6-1|18
CASSEAGTAELAKNIQYF
>TRBJ2-3|TRBV28|15
CASSQGFFSGDTQYF
>TRBJ1-3|TRBV30|14
CAWSVGSAGNTIYF
>TRBJ1-5|TRBV10-3|12
CAISGGNQPQHF
>TRBJ1-2|TRBV5-1|13
CASSLIGVDGYTF
>TRBJ1-1|TRBV5-4|15
CASSSRAVIDREAFF
>TRBJ2-2|TRBV5-4|16
CASSISAGTSRGELFF